This TCR beta chain appears in the sequencing data of a study of T cell responses to AZD1222 COVID-19 vaccine. Whole-study context: Both about-4-week and about-12-week second-dose recipients were combined.

Overall study results and limits: Clonal diversity was possibly underestimated, and white British individuals and females predominated among donors. A rise in Spike-specific TCR breadth and depth followed two AZD1222 doses. Nearly half of spike-specific TCRs reportedly target variant regions that are unmutated in the B.1.351 and B.1.1.7 variants.

A note on this clone: Its antigen remains unknown.

The CDR3 extends over 14 amino acids. After removal of 3 bases from V and 4 bases from J, the junction contained 3 bases not matched to a gene. Germline V CDR1 and CDR2: DFQATT, SNEGSKA (reference sequence). The table came from immunoSEQ multiplex PCR; TCRdb's copy has only in-frame clones and leaves some out. The sample carries about 140,000 clones, approximately 91% recorded once. The TCR comes from an adult in good health. The rearrangement links TRBV20-1 to TRBJ1-2, with TRBD1 matching 12 bases. The sample here was peripheral blood, taken on day 0 of AZD1222 vaccination. The CDR3 sequence: CSASPGQGAYGYTF. CDR3 bases: TGCAGTGCTAGTCCGGGACAGGGGGCCTATGGCTACACCTTC.